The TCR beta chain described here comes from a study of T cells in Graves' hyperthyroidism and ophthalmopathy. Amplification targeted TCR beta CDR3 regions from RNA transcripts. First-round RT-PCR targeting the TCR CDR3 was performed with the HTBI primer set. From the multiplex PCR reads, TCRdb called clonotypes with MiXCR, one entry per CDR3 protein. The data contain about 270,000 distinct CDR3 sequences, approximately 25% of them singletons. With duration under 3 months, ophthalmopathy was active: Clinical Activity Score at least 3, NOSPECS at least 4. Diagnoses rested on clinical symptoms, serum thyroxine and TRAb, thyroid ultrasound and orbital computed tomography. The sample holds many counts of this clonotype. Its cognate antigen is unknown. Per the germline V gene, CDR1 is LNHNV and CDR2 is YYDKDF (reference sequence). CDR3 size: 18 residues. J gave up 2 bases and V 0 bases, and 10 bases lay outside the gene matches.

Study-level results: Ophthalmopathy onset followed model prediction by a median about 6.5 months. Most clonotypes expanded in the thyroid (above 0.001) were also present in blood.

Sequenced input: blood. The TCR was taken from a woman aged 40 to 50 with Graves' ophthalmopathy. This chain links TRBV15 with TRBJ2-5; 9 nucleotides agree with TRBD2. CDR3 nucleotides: TGTGCCACCAGCAGAGATCATAGCGGGAGTTTATTGCAAGAGACCCAGTACTTC. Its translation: CATSRDHSGSLLQETQYF. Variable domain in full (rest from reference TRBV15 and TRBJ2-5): DAMVIQNPRYQVTQFGKPVTLSCSQTLNHNVMYWYQQKSSQAPKLLFHYYDKDFNNEADTPDNFQSRRPNTSFCFLDIRSPGLGDTAMYLCATSRDHSGSLLQETQYFGPGTRLLVL.